Following are 10 T cell receptor beta chains from one sample sequenced in a study of persistence of HIV-infected CD4 T cells. Cells were stimulated with overlapping HIV-1 Gag 15-mer peptides. Sorted nonresponding memory CD4+ T cells were CD40L-negative, CD69-negative, CD45RO-high. This was the immunoSEQ version 4 assay in survey mode. Generated by immunoSEQ multiplex PCR, the TCRdb table keeps only in-frame clones and is missing some. The sample holds around 35,000 clones, around four fifths seen once. The antigens for these receptors are not known. The sequenced sample was cultured CD4+ T cells from PBMCs, obtained from a patient who received antiretroviral therapy. The receptors here all came from an adult with HIV. The donor label of this sample is uncertain.

The gene calls are TRBV18 and TRBJ2-3, with TRBD1 as a possible D gene (5 bases). From germline, CDR1 is KGHSH and CDR2 LQKENI. The V end lost 2 bases, the J end lost 2 bases, and 5 bases lay between the germline ends. CDR3 length: 13 residues. The CDR3 here is CASSPGATDTQYF. CDR3 in DNA: TGTGCCAGCTCACCAGGGGCCACAGATACGCAGTATTTT.

The V and J genes are TRBV7-3 and TRBJ2-1; no clear D gene. The germline CDR1 and CDR2 sequences are SGHTA and FQGTGA. The length of the CDR3 is 13 residues. Trimming cost V 1 base and J 8 bases, with 9 bases left between them. Written as DNA, the CDR3 is TGTGCCAGCAGCTTAAATCATGCCGATGAGCAGTTCTTC. As protein: CASSLNHADEQFF.

The chain is built from TRBV20-1 and TRBJ2-1; D not resolved. The V end lost 5 bases, the J end lost 7 bases, and 9 bases lay between the germline ends. From germline, CDR1 is DFQATT and CDR2 SNEGSKA (reference sequence). The CDR3 length is 11 residues. The CDR3 here is CSAPGPNEQFF. DNA for the CDR3: TGCAGTGCTCCGGGTCCTAATGAGCAGTTCTTC.

The rearrangement joins TRBV5-6 to TRBJ2-7; 7 bases are a match to TRBD1. This CDR3 is 18 amino acids long. Germline lookup yields CDR1 SGHDT and CDR2 YYEEEE. V lost 3 bases, J lost 3 bases, and 18 bases stayed unmatched. This CDR3 reads CASSSTGTVLQAYYEQYF. As DNA, the CDR3 is TGTGCCAGCAGCTCCACCGGGACAGTACTCCAGGCTTACTACGAGCAGTACTTC.

The rearrangement uses TRBV7-8 and TRBJ2-5; D is uncertain. CDR3 size: 14 residues. Trimming cost V 1 base and J 2 bases, with 8 bases left between them. Germline V gene data show CDR1 as SGHVS and CDR2 as FQNEAQ. The CDR3 nucleotides read TGTGCCAGCAGCTTAGGGACCACGCAAGAGACCCAGTACTTC. This encodes CASSLGTTQETQYF.

The V gene is TRBV5-1, the J gene TRBJ1-2; perhaps TRBD1 as D (5 bases). Deletions cut 0 bases from V and 8 bases from J, with 8 bases between. CDR1 SGHRS and CDR2 YFSETQ come from the germline V gene. The CDR3 consists of 12 residues. The CDR3 spells CASSLAGEGYTF. In DNA, the CDR3 is TGCGCCAGCAGCTTGGCGGGGGAAGGCTACACCTTC.

The chain has TRBV7-3 and TRBJ2-5; TRBD1 might be the D (6 bases). Germline CDR1 SGHTA, CDR2 FQGTGA. CDR3 length: 13 amino acids. The V gene lost 5 bases and the J gene lost 4 bases, with 11 bases spanning the gap. CDR3 in DNA: TGTGCCAGCAGCCCACAGGGTGGAGAGACCCAGTACTTC. Translated: CASSPQGGETQYF.

The V and J genes are TRBV13 and TRBJ2-3, with D perhaps matching TRBD2 (6 bases). The V gene lost 4 bases and the J gene lost 3 bases, with 11 bases spanning the gap. The V gene's germline CDR1 is PRHDT and CDR2 FYEKMQ (reference sequence). The CDR3 loop spans 14 amino acids. As DNA, the CDR3 is TGTGCCAGCAGCTCGACTAGTGGGACAGATACGCAGTATTTT. It specifies CASSSTSGTDTQYF.

The J gene is TRBJ2-3, the V gene TRBV20-1; D remains unclear. V was shortened by 1 base and J by 6 bases, with 5 bases between the two germline ends. This CDR3 is 11 amino acids long. In germline, CDR1 is DFQATT, CDR2 SNEGSKA (reference sequence). CDR3 bases: TGCAGTGCTAGAGGGCTGGATACGCAGTATTTT. Protein sequence: CSARGLDTQYF.

This chain joins TRBV7-8 and TRBJ2-1, with TRBD2 matching 9 bases. After removal of 4 bases from V and 0 bases from J, the junction contained 13 bases not matched to a gene. The CDR3 is made up of 19 amino acids. Germline-derived CDR1 and CDR2 are SGHVS and FQNEAQ. CDR3 region: CASSSPSTSGLSSYNEQFF. DNA of the CDR3: TGTGCCAGCAGCTCCCCCTCGACTAGCGGTCTTAGCTCCTACAATGAGCAGTTCTTC.